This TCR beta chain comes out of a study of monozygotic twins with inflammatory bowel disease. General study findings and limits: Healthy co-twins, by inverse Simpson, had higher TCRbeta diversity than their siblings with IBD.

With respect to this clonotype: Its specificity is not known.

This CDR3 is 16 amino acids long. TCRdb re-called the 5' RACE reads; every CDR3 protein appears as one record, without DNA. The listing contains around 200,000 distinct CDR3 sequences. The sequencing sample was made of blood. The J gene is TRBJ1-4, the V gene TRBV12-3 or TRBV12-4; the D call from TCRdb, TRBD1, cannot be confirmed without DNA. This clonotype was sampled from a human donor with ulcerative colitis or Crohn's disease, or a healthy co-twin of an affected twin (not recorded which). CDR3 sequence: CASSFLAGQGREKLFF.